These T cell receptor beta chains were read from a single sample in a study of PD-1 blockade in classical Hodgkin lymphoma. The table came from immunoSEQ multiplex PCR; TCRdb's copy has only in-frame clones and leaves some out. This sample has tens of thousands of clones, with around 64% found just once. Sequenced here: peripheral blood mononuclear cells (PBMCs), sampled at baseline. The receptors were sampled from a human donor with classical Hodgkin lymphoma. Each CDR3 is given with its conserved first and last residue. Each record gives: clone size, J gene, V gene, D gene, CDR3 DNA, CDR3 protein. The D gene is left open where the match is weak. Some rows have no size entry. The others give once, few or many, or a class for an expanded clone.

NA | TRBJ1-6 | TRBV7-9 | NA | TGTGCCAGCAGCTTACCTGGGAATAATTCACCCCTCCACTTT | CASSLPGNNSPLHF
NA | TRBJ2-1 | TRBV5-1 | TRBD2 | TGCGCCAGCAGCTCCTTAGCGGGAGCTGAGCAGTTCTTC | CASSSLAGAEQFF
NA | TRBJ2-4 | TRBV4-3 | NA | TGCGCCAGCAGCCAAGTCGGGTTGGGACAAGCTGAAAACATTCAGTACTTC | CASSQVGLGQAENIQYF
NA | TRBJ1-5 | TRBV19 | NA | TGTGCCAGTAGTATATTTAATCAGCCCCAGCATTTT | CASSIFNQPQHF
few | TRBJ1-3 | TRBV6-6 | TRBD1 | TGTGCCAGCAAGAGCCGGGACAGAGATGGAAACACCATATATTTT | CASKSRDRDGNTIYF
NA | TRBJ2-7 | TRBV6-1 | NA | TGTGCCAGCAGTTACCTCCACGAGCAGTACTTC | CASSYLHEQYF
NA | TRBJ2-5 | TRBV10-2 | NA | TGCGCCAGCAGTCCCGTCGGGGAGACCCAGTACTTC | CASSPVGETQYF
NA | TRBJ2-1 | TRBV7-9 | NA | TGTGCCAGCAGCTTATCCCGTGGTGAGCAGTTCTTC | CASSLSRGEQFF
NA | TRBJ2-3 | TRBV2 | NA | TGTGCCAGCAGCGAGACAGTAGGTACGCAGTATTTT | CASSETVGTQYF
once | TRBJ1-1 | TRBV19 | NA | TGTGCCAGTAGTATCTATATCGGGAACACTGAAGCTTTCTTT | CASSIYIGNTEAFF
few | TRBJ2-6 | TRBV9 | NA | TGTGCCAGCAGTAACCCCGGGACCCGGCCTGGGGCCAACGTCCTGACTTTC | CASSNPGTRPGANVLTF
NA | TRBJ1-4 | TRBV6-5 | NA | TGTGCCAGCAGGAAGGGAACGGATGAAAAACTGTTTTTT | CASRKGTDEKLFF
few | TRBJ2-3 | TRBV6-6 | NA | TGTGCCAGCGGTGGGAGGGGGAAAATCACAGATACGCAGTATTTT | CASGGRGKITDTQYF
NA | TRBJ2-7 | TRBV28 | TRBD2 | TGTGCCAGCACCCGACTAGCGAGCTCCTACGAGCAGTACTTC | CASTRLASSYEQYF
NA | TRBJ1-1 | TRBV18 | NA | TGTGCCAGCTCCCCAACAGGGAGAAGGGTGAACACTGAAGCTTTCTTT | CASSPTGRRVNTEAFF
NA | TRBJ2-3 | TRBV5-5 | NA | TGTGCCAGCAGCTTGCAGCTGGATACGCAGTATTTT | CASSLQLDTQYF
NA | TRBJ2-1 | TRBV5-4 | NA | TGTGCCAGCAGCTTCTGGAGGGGAAAGGAGTTCTTC | CASSFWRGKEFF
few | TRBJ2-5 | TRBV5-5 | NA | TGTGCCAGCAGGCAGACAGGAATAGAGACCCAGTACTTC | CASRQTGIETQYF
NA | TRBJ2-1 | TRBV7-7 | NA | TGTGCTAGCAGCTTAGGCGACTCCCCTAACAATGAGCAGTTCTTC | CASSLGDSPNNEQFF
NA | TRBJ1-1 | TRBV7-9 | NA | TGTGCCAGCAGCTTAGCGGGGCCGAGGAACACTGAAGCTTTCTTT | CASSLAGPRNTEAFF
NA | TRBJ1-2 | TRBV7-9 | NA | TGTGCCAGCAGCTTAGCGCTGGGCAGGGCGACGCCCTATGGCTACACCTTC | CASSLALGRATPYGYTF
NA | TRBJ1-1 | TRBV19 | NA | TGTGCCAGTAGTACGCCCCGGGCAAGGAGGGGGAACACTGAAGCTTTCTTT | CASSTPRARRGNTEAFF
NA | TRBJ2-2 | TRBV27 | NA | TGTGCCAGCAGTTTTTCCACCGGGGAGCTGTTTTTT | CASSFSTGELFF
few | TRBJ2-1 | TRBV25-1 | NA | TGTGCCAGCAGTGACCCTAGGGGGGGGAATGAGCAGTTCTTC | CASSDPRGGNEQFF
NA | TRBJ2-3 | TRBV5-1 | TRBD2 | TGCGCCAGCAGCCCCGGATTAGCGGGAGGGCCCACAGATACGCAGTATTTT | CASSPGLAGGPTDTQYF
medium-sized | TRBJ2-4 | TRBV6-6 | NA | TGTGCCAGCAGTGCCCGTCCGGGGGAAGCCAAAAACATTCAGTACTTC | CASSARPGEAKNIQYF
NA | TRBJ1-2 | TRBV1 | NA | TGCACCAGCAGAACTTTTTGTTTGTGCGAGACCTATGGCTACACCTTC | CTSRTFCLCETYGYTF
medium-sized | TRBJ1-6 | TRBV28 | NA | TGTGCCAGTATCCCAACTGGGGGCTGGGTTTCGCCCCTCCACTTT | CASIPTGGWVSPLHF
NA | TRBJ2-5 | TRBV19 | NA | TGTGCCAGTAGTATGGGGGCTCGGGAGACCCAGTACTTC | CASSMGARETQYF
NA | TRBJ1-1 | TRBV19 | TRBD1 | TGTGCCAGTAGTGGGACAGCGAACACTGAAGCTTTCTTT | CASSGTANTEAFF
NA | TRBJ2-1 | TRBV28 | NA | TGTGCCACAACGGGGGACAGCCGTAATGAGCAGTTCTTC | CATTGDSRNEQFF
NA | TRBJ2-2 | TRBV5-6 | NA | TGTGCCAGCAACTGGAGGGGGCTTAACACCGGGGAGCTGTTTTTT | CASNWRGLNTGELFF
once | TRBJ1-5 | TRBV19 | NA | TGTGCCAGTAGTATAGAGGGTACGTTGAGTCAGCCCCAGCATTTT | CASSIEGTLSQPQHF
few | TRBJ2-1 | TRBV6-1 | NA | TGTGCCAGCATTCGGGGCGGCAATGAGCAGTTCTTC | CASIRGGNEQFF
NA | TRBJ1-5 | TRBV5-8 | NA | TGTGCCAGCAGATCCGTACAGGGAGGAAGCAATCAGCCCCAGCATTTT | CASRSVQGGSNQPQHF
NA | TRBJ1-1 | TRBV28 | NA | TGTGCCACCCACAGGAACACTGAAGCTTTCTTT | CATHRNTEAFF